This TCR beta chain was sequenced during a study of blood T cell repertoires in COVID-19. The sample holds one count of this clone. Only in-frame clones appear in the TCRdb table, and some are missing; sequencing was by immunoSEQ multiplex PCR. The data hold about 64,000 clones, with approximately 91% observed a single time. The TCR was taken from a man between 65 and 79 years old with acute or convalescent COVID-19. The sample taken for sequencing was peripheral blood.

CDR3 loop: CASSFGRGQGGLRGIQYF. The CDR3 bases are TGTGCCAGCAGTTTCGGGAGGGGGCAGGGAGGACTTAGGGGCATTCAGTACTTC. The chain employs TRBV28 and TRBJ2-4; maybe TRBD2 (8 bases). CDR1 and CDR2 from the germline V gene are MDHEN and SYDVKM. The V and J ends lost 3 bases and 9 bases respectively, with 27 bases between them. The CDR3 covers 18 residues.